This record concerns one T cell receptor beta chain sequence. Its cognate antigen is unknown. A far larger clone differs by one base, so this is likely a read error. TCR beta libraries were built with iRepertoire HTBI primers and Arm-PCR of CDR3 regions. TCRdb reanalysed the multiplex PCR reads using MiXCR and keeps one entry per CDR3 protein. Among 300,000 to 400,000 distinct CDR3 sequences listed, 15% to 20% were seen once. Germline values: CDR1 SGHTA, CDR2 FQGNSA. J was trimmed by 3 bases and V by 4 bases; bases with no gene match: 5. The CDR3 runs to 15 residues. The entry originates in a study of regulatory T cells in long-lasting Graves disease. Whole-study results and caveats: Shared public clonotypes totalled approximately 3,000 in persistent patients, compared with 966 in new patients.

Time point denoted: newly diagnosed GD, antithyroid drugs for less than 3 months. From PBMCs, RNA was extracted and then used to make the TCR library. This clonotype was obtained from a female donor with Graves disease. This specimen was peripheral blood mononuclear cells (PBMCs), taken at new diagnosis, from a patient treated with antithyroid drugs. The chain is built from TRBV7-2 and TRBJ2-7, with 11 bases matching TRBD2. The CDR3 protein is CASSSSLAGVYEQYF. The CDR3, as DNA: TGTGCCAGCAGCTCCTCACTAGCGGGAGTCTACGAGCAGTACTTC.